The 24 T cell receptor beta chains presented below share a single source sample, sequenced in a study of cytomegalovirus exposure and HLA in healthy donors. 13 Jbeta primers and 60 Vbeta primers were used for the PCR. This table comes from immunoSEQ multiplex PCR, and its TCRdb copy is limited to in-frame clones, with some not included. The sample lists 150,000 or so clones, 79% occurring once. Sequencing was performed on PBMCs. The receptors were gathered from a man in his thirties or forties in good health and CMV-seropositive.

This clone turned up a few times. The chain couples TRBV6-6 to TRBJ2-3; D not certain. CDR1 and CDR2 from the germline V gene are MNHNY and SVGAGI (reference sequence). The CDR3 runs to 13 residues. The ends were cut back, 6 bases at V and 2 bases at J, with 9 bases in the middle. The CDR3 bases are TGTGCCAGCAGCCCTAGAAACACAGATACGCAGTATTTT. Protein sequence: CASSPRNTDTQYF.

The rearrangement joins TRBV28 to TRBJ2-7; D may be TRBD1 (6 bases). The CDR3 totals 15 residues. Looked up from germline, CDR1 is MDHEN and CDR2 is SYDVKM. V was trimmed by 4 bases and J by 3 bases, leaving 16 bases between them. The CDR3 region has the DNA TGTGCCAGCAGTTACACACCGGGACACGACTACGAGCAGTACTTC. It is translated as CASSYTPGHDYEQYF.

The rearrangement joins TRBV28 to TRBJ1-2; the D gene is possibly TRBD1 (6 bases). The CDR3 covers 15 residues. V gave up 6 bases and J gave up 2 bases, with 16 bases separating them. Germline CDR1 reads MDHEN; CDR2 reads SYDVKM. The CDR3 DNA sequence: TGTGCCAGCAGGGGGGGCGGGGGATCCAACTATGGCTACACCTTC. The encoded protein is CASRGGGGSNYGYTF.

The CDR3 is CASSSGTGTLGYTF. CDR3 DNA: TGTGCCAGCAGCTCCGGGACAGGGACCTTAGGCTACACCTTC. The chain recombines TRBV7-2 with TRBJ1-2, with TRBD1 matching 9 bases. This CDR3 region has 14 residues. Germline CDR1 SGHTA, CDR2 FQGNSA. Trimming took 4 bases from V and 8 from J; bases not matched to a gene: 8.

This chain uses TRBV11-3 with TRBJ2-7; 10 nucleotides match TRBD1. With 5 bases clipped from V and 4 bases from J, the junction kept 5 bases outside the gene matches. In germline, CDR1 is SGHNT, CDR2 YENEEA. The CDR3 is 14 residues long. In DNA, the CDR3 is TGTGCCAGCAGCCCTGGGACAGGGGAGTACGAGCAGTACTTC. The encoded protein is CASSPGTGEYEQYF.

The V call is TRBV2, the J call TRBJ1-2, with D perhaps matching TRBD1 (5 bases). V was trimmed by 10 bases and J by 5 bases, leaving 20 bases between them. The CDR3 length is 14 residues. Looked up from germline, CDR1 is SNHLY and CDR2 is FYNNEI. The CDR3: CATSLFQGGYGYTF. In nucleotides, the CDR3 is TGTGCCACCTCTTTGTTTCAGGGTGGATATGGCTACACCTTC. The full variable domain, its missing parts supplied by reference TRBV2 and TRBJ1-2, is EPEVTQTPSHQVTQMGQEVILRCVPISNHLYFYWYRQILGQKVEFLVSFYNNEISEKSEIFDDQFSVERPDGSNFTLKIRSTKLEDSAMYFCATSLFQGGYGYTFGSGTRLTVV.

The chain employs TRBV9 and TRBJ2-1; a possible D gene is TRBD1 (6 bases). V was cut by 4 bases and J by 8 bases, with 10 bases left in between. CDR1 is SGDLS, CDR2 YYNGEE, per germline. There are 12 residues in the CDR3. CDR3: CASSTGGDEQFF. DNA for the CDR3: TGTGCCAGCAGCACTGGGGGCGATGAGCAGTTCTTC.

The chain has TRBV7-8 and TRBJ2-2; 7 nucleotides align to TRBD1. Looked up from germline, CDR1 is SGHVS and CDR2 is FQNEAQ. Unmatched junction bases numbered 4, after V lost 0 bases and J lost 3 bases. This CDR3 spans 16 amino acids. CDR3 in DNA: TGTGCCAGCAGCTTAGCGACAGGGATGGACACCGGGGAGCTGTTTTTT. Its translation: CASSLATGMDTGELFF.

The CDR3 loop reads CASSLGSGTGEDYYGYTF. In DNA form, the CDR3 reads TGTGCCAGCAGCTTAGGCTCCGGGACAGGGGAGGATTACTATGGCTACACCTTC. The chain carries TRBV13 and TRBJ1-2; 10 bases align to TRBD1. This CDR3 spans 18 amino acids. Germline lookup yields CDR1 PRHDT and CDR2 FYEKMQ (reference sequence). The J segment lost 3 bases and the V segment lost 0 bases, leaving 10 bases of the junction unmatched. The variable domain in full, completed from reference TRBV13 and TRBJ1-2, reads AAGVIQSPRHLIKEKRETATLKCYPIPRHDTVYWYQQGPGQDPQFLISFYEKMQSDKGSIPDRFSAQQFSDYHSELNMSSLELGDSALYFCASSLGSGTGEDYYGYTFGSGTRLTVV.

V and J are TRBV19 and TRBJ1-2; 7 nucleotides match TRBD1. This CDR3 spans 15 amino acids. The V gene's germline CDR1 is LNHDA and CDR2 SQIVND (reference sequence). Trimming removed 3 bases from V and 4 bases from J; junction bases left unmatched: 8. The CDR3 DNA reads TGTGCCAGTAGTATCCCGCCGGGACAGATCTATGGCTACACCTTC. Its translation is CASSIPPGQIYGYTF.

This clone was counted between two and nine times. V gene TRBV7-9 combines with J gene TRBJ2-7, with D possibly matching TRBD1 (6 bases). Germline values: CDR1 SEHNR, CDR2 FQNEAQ (reference sequence). Trimming cost V 4 bases and J 4 bases, with 8 bases left between them. The length of the CDR3 is 12 residues. CDR3 DNA: TGTGCCAGCAGCTCCCAGGGGTACGAGCAGTACTTC. This gives the protein CASSSQGYEQYF.

This chain uses TRBV30 with TRBJ2-3; D is possibly TRBD1 (5 bases). Germline V CDR1 and CDR2: GTSNPN, SVGIG (reference sequence). The CDR3 is 11 residues long. With 7 bases removed from V and 4 bases from J, the gap between germline ends came to 9 bases. DNA of the CDR3: TGTGCCTCAGGGCTGGCAGATACGCAGTATTTT. Its protein is CASGLADTQYF.

The chain links TRBV6-5 to TRBJ1-5; 7 bases align to TRBD1. The ends lost 6 bases at V and 1 base at J; junction bases unmatched: 6. Germline values: CDR1 MNHEY, CDR2 SVGAGI. The length of the CDR3 is 15 residues. The CDR3 loop is CASSYRTGSNQPQHF. The CDR3, as DNA: TGTGCCAGCAGCTACAGGACAGGCAGCAATCAGCCCCAGCATTTT.

The gene calls are TRBV12-5 and TRBJ1-1, with no clear D. Germline V gives CDR1 LGHNT, CDR2 FRNRAP. The CDR3 is 14 residues long. The V end lost 5 bases, the J end lost 1 base, and 11 bases lay between the germline ends. In DNA form, the CDR3 reads TGTGCTAGTGGTAAGCCCCCCGAGAACACTGAAGCTTTCTTT. Its translation is CASGKPPENTEAFF. Using reference TRBV12-5 and TRBJ1-1 for the parts outside the CDR3, the full variable domain is DARVTQTPRHKVTEMGQEVTMRCQPILGHNTVFWYRQTMMQGLELLAYFRNRAPLDDSGMPKDRFSAEMPDATLATLKIQPSEPRDSAVYFCASGKPPENTEAFFGQGTRLTVV.

The chain couples TRBV30 to TRBJ2-3; D is unclear. Germline V gives CDR1 GTSNPN, CDR2 SVGIG (reference sequence). With 3 bases removed from V and 6 bases from J, the gap between germline ends came to 10 bases. CDR3 length equals 12 residues. CDR3 nucleotides: TGTGCCTGGAGCCAAATCCGGGATACGCAGTATTTT. It specifies CAWSQIRDTQYF.

The rearrangement uses TRBV19 and TRBJ2-7; TRBD2 agrees at 10 bases. This CDR3 has 15 residues. The germline V gene encodes CDR1 LNHDA and CDR2 SQIVND (reference sequence). V lost 6 bases and J lost 3; bases outside the gene matches: 8. The CDR3 loop reads CASSPGTSEIYEQYF. The CDR3 DNA reads TGTGCCAGTAGCCCTGGGACTAGCGAAATCTACGAGCAGTACTTC.

V is TRBV6-6 and J is TRBJ2-3; a possible D gene is TRBD1 (5 bases). The CDR3 is 14 amino acids. Germline-derived CDR1 and CDR2 are MNHNY and SVGAGI (reference sequence). Trimming removed 6 bases at V and 0 bases at J, with 10 bases between. CDR3 nucleotide sequence: TGTGCCAGCAGGCACAGGTCTAGCACAGATACGCAGTATTTT. It specifies CASRHRSSTDTQYF.

The V call is TRBV4-2, the J call TRBJ1-4; D is ambiguous. Trimming cost V 4 bases and J 3 bases, with 9 bases left between them. This CDR3 comprises 14 residues. The germline V gene encodes CDR1 LGHNA and CDR2 YNFKEQ. The CDR3 loop is CASSPDGSNEKLFF. The DNA of the CDR3 is TGTGCCAGCAGCCCAGACGGTTCTAATGAAAAACTGTTTTTT.

This chain uses TRBV6-5 with TRBJ2-3; the match to TRBD1 covers 8 bases. This CDR3 has 14 residues. The ends lost 2 bases at V and 5 bases at J; junction bases unmatched: 3. Germline CDR1 is MNHEY and CDR2 is SVGAGI. DNA for the CDR3: TGTGCCAGCAGTTACGGACAGGGAGGAGATACGCAGTATTTT. It encodes CASSYGQGGDTQYF.

This clone was seen just once. V is TRBV7-2 and J is TRBJ2-3; 9 bases agree with TRBD1. Trimming removed 8 bases from V and 4 bases from J; junction bases left unmatched: 13. The CDR3 totals 16 residues. Germline loops: CDR1 SGHTA, CDR2 FQGNSA. Here the CDR3 reads CASRPPTGQGSDTQYF. In DNA form, the CDR3 reads TGTGCCAGCCGCCCCCCTACGGGACAGGGCTCAGATACGCAGTATTTT.

This chain uses TRBV27 with TRBJ2-6; D call uncertain. Germline V gives CDR1 MNHEY, CDR2 SMNVEV (reference sequence). The CDR3 has 14 residues. V was pared by 5 bases and J by 1 base, with 6 bases between. For the CDR3, the DNA is TGTGCCAGCAGTGGGCTTTCTGGGGCCAACGTCCTGACTTTC. Translation gives CASSGLSGANVLTF.

This clone was detected only once. As DNA, the CDR3 is TGTGCCAGCAGTTTAGACAGCCTCTACGAGCAGTACTTC. Encoded protein: CASSLDSLYEQYF. The chain uses TRBV28 and TRBJ2-7; TRBD1 is a possible D gene (5 bases). Deletions cut 2 bases from V and 3 bases from J, with 8 bases between. The CDR3 is 13 amino acids. Germline loops: CDR1 MDHEN, CDR2 SYDVKM.

This clone has a handful of counts. The chain uses TRBV11-2 and TRBJ2-1; 7 bases are shared with TRBD1. V was pared by 1 base and J by 13 bases, with 4 bases of the junction left unmatched. Looked up from germline, CDR1 is SGHAT and CDR2 is FQNNGV. The CDR3 runs to 12 residues. This chain's CDR3 is CASSLGGGRQFF. In nucleotides, the CDR3 is TGTGCCAGCAGCTTAGGAGGGGGCCGACAGTTCTTC.

CDR3 amino acids: CSVAASYATSLPNNEQFF. CDR3 bases: TGCAGCGTTGCGGCCTCCTACGCTACTAGCCTTCCTAACAATGAGCAGTTCTTC. The J gene is TRBJ2-1, the V gene TRBV29-1; D might be TRBD2 (6 bases). CDR1 is SQVTM and CDR2 is ANQGSEA in the germline V gene. V lost 4 bases, J lost 5 bases, and 27 bases lay in between. This CDR3 is built from 18 residues.